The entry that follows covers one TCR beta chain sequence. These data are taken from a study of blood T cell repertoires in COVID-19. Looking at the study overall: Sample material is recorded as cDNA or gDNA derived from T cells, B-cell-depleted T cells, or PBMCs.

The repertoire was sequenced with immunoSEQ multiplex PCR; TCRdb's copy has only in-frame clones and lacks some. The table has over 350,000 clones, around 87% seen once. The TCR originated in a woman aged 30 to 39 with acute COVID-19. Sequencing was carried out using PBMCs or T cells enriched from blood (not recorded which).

CDR3 protein: CSVERRGDYEQYF. The CDR3 DNA sequence: TGCAGCGTTGAAAGACGGGGGGACTACGAGCAGTACTTC. The chain has TRBV29-1 and TRBJ2-7; 7 bases fit TRBD2. This CDR3 is built from 13 residues. The V and J ends lost 2 bases and 3 bases, in that order; junction bases with no gene match: 4. Germline V gene data show CDR1 as SQVTM and CDR2 as ANQGSEA.